This T cell receptor (beta chain) was sequenced for a study of Ad26.COV2.S vaccination and SARS-CoV-2 variants. Study context: A participant enrolled in the COV1001 Ad26.COV2.S trial arm provided the sample. By the intramuscular route, Ad26.COV2.S was given once, or twice 56 days apart. Study-wide points: An underestimation of total T cell responses may have resulted from the TCR breadth and depth analyses.

The treatment was: 19 received Ad26.COV2.S at low or high dose, single or two shots; 5 received placebo; per-sample allocation not given. On day 63 after the first injection, vaccine and placebo recipients gave samples. An adult aged 18-55 years in Boston served as the donor. Note on this clone: Its antigen is as yet unknown. The sample contains more than one DNA sequence encoding this CDR3.

V shed 5 bases and J shed 0 bases, with 14 bases lying between them. This CDR3 has 15 amino acids. Germline V lookup: CDR1 SGHTA, CDR2 FQGNSA. TCRdb's copy holds only in-frame clones and misses some; the assay was immunoSEQ multiplex PCR. The table lists more than 400,000 clones, 90% of them singletons. This TCR derives from a person aged 18 to 65 who received the Ad26.COV2.S COVID-19 vaccine or a placebo. V and J are TRBV7-2 and TRBJ2-7, with a weak D call TRBD2 (5 bases). The specimen comprised peripheral blood, sampled in a trial of Ad26.COV2.S vaccine versus placebo. The CDR3 DNA reads as TGTGCCAGCAGCCTTTCAGTGGGGAGCTCCTACGAGCAGTACTTC. This encodes CASSLSVGSSYEQYF.